The present T cell receptor (beta chain) was sequenced within a study of blood T cell repertoires in COVID-19. For the study at large: From T cells, B-cell-depleted T cells, or PBMCs came the material, which was cDNA or gDNA.

Recovery among Cohort 3 donors was established by two negative PCRs, clearance, or symptom resolution. Measured with immunoSEQ multiplex PCR; TCRdb has only the in-frame clones, and not every one. Here the sample spans about 160,000 clones, roughly 85% being singletons. This receptor was identified in a man aged 55-75 years who had recovered from COVID-19. The source material was PBMCs or T cells enriched from blood (not recorded which).

The CDR3 sequence: CASSPRELLAGVAYNEQFF. DNA for the CDR3: TGTGCCAGCAGCCCCCGGGAACTTCTAGCGGGAGTGGCCTACAATGAGCAGTTCTTC. The V call is TRBV9, the J call TRBJ2-1; 10 bases match TRBD2. Germline lookup yields CDR1 SGDLS and CDR2 YYNGEE. CDR3 length: 19 amino acids. The V and J ends lost 4 bases and 2 bases, in that order; junction bases with no gene match: 15.